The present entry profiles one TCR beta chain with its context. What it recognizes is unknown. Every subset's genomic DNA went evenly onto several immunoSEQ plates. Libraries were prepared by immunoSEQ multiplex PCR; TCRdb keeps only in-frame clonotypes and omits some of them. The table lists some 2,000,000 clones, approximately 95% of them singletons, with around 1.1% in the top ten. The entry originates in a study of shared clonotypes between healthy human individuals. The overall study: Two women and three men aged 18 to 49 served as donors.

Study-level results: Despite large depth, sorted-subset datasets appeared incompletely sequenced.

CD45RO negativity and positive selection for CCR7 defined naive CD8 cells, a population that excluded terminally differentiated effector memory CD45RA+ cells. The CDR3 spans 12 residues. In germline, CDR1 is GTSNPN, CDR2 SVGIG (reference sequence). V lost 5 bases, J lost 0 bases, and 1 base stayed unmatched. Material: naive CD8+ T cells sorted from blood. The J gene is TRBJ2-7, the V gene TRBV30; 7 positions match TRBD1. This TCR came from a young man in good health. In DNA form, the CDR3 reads TGTGCCTGGGGACAGGACTCCTACGAGCAGTACTTC. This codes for CAWGQDSYEQYF.